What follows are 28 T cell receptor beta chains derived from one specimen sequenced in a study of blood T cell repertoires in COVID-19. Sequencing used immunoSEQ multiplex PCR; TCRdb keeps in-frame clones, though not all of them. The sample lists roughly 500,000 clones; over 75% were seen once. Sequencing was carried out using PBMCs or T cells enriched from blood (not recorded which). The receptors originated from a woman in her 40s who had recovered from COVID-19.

The CDR3 here is CASSGEAISGNTIYF. Here the CDR3 DNA reads TGCGCCAGCAGTGGGGAGGCGATCTCTGGAAACACCATATATTTT. This rearrangement joins TRBV10-2 to TRBJ1-3; D is undetermined. Germline values: CDR1 WSHSY, CDR2 SAAADI. This CDR3 spans 15 amino acids. Trimming took 4 bases from V and 0 from J, leaving 10 bases between them.

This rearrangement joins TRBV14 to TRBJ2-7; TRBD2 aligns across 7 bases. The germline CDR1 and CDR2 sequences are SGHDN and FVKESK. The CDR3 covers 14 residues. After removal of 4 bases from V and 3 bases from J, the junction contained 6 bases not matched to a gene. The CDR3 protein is CASSRQAGNYEQYF. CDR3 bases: TGTGCCAGCAGCCGACAAGCGGGAAACTACGAGCAGTACTTC.

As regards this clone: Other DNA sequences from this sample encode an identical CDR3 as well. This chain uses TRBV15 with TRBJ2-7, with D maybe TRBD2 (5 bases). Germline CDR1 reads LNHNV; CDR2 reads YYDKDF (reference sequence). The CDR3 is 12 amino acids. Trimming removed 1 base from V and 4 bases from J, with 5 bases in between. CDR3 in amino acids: CATSRAGYEQYF. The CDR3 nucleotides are TGTGCCACCAGCAGAGCGGGGTACGAGCAGTACTTC.

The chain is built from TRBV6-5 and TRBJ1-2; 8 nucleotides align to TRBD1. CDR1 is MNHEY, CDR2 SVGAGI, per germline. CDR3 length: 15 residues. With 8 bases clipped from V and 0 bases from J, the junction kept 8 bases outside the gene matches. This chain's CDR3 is CASRPRGQANYGYTF. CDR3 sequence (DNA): TGTGCCAGCCGGCCCCGGGGACAGGCTAACTATGGCTACACCTTC.

In DNA, the CDR3 is TGTGCCAGTATCCCGCCAGGGGGTCTATATGGCTACACCTTC. Its translation: CASIPPGGLYGYTF. This rearrangement joins TRBV19 to TRBJ1-2; 7 nucleotides match TRBD1. The CDR3 totals 14 residues. CDR1 LNHDA and CDR2 SQIVND come from the germline V gene (reference sequence). The V segment lost 7 bases and the J segment 5 bases; nucleotides outside the gene matches: 10.

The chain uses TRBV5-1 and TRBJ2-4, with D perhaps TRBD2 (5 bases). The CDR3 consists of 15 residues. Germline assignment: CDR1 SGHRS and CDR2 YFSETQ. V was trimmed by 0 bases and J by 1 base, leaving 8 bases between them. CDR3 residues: CASSLDSGAKNIQYF. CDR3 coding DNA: TGCGCCAGCAGCTTGGACTCGGGGGCCAAAAACATTCAGTACTTC. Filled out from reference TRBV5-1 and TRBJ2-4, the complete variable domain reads KAGVTQTPRYLIKTRGQQVTLSCSPISGHRSVSWYQQTPGQGLQFLFEYFSETQRNKGNFPGRFSGRQFSNSRSEMNVSTLELGDSALYLCASSLDSGAKNIQYFGAGTRLSVL.

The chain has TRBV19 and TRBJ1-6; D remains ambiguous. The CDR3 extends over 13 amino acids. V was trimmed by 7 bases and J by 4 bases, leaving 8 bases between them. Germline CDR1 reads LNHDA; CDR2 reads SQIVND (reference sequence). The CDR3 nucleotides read TGTGCCAGTAACGGGGATTATAATTCACCCCTCCACTTT. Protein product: CASNGDYNSPLHF.

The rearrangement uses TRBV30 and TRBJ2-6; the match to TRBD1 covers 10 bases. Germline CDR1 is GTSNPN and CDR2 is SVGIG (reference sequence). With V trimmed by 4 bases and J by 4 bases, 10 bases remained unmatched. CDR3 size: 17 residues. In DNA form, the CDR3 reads TGTGCCTGGACCCGGGACAGGGGCTCCGCGGGGGCCAACGTCCTGACTTTC. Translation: CAWTRDRGSAGANVLTF.

The CDR3 here is CASSSGTGDDTEAFF. Here the CDR3 DNA reads TGCGCCAGCAGCTCAGGGACAGGGGATGACACTGAAGCTTTCTTT. The chain carries TRBV5-1 and TRBJ1-1; 10 nucleotides match TRBD1. The CDR3 is 15 amino acids. The junction had 5 bases not matched to a gene; V was cut back by 3 bases and J by 3 bases. Germline V gene sequence: CDR1 SGHRS, CDR2 YFSETQ.

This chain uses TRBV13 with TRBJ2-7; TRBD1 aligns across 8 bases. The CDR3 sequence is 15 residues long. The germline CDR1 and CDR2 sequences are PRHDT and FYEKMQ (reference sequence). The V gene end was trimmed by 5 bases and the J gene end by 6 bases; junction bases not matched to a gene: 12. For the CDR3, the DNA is TGTGCCAGCAGCCCCTGGACAGGGCGGGCTCGCGAGCAGTACTTC. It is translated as CASSPWTGRAREQYF.

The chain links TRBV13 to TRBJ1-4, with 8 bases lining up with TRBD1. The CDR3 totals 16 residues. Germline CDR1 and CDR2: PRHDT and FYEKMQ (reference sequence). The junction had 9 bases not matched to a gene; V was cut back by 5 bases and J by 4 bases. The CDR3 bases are TGTGCCAGCAGCGGAAGGGCAGGGGGCTATAATGAAAAACTGTTTTTT. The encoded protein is CASSGRAGGYNEKLFF.

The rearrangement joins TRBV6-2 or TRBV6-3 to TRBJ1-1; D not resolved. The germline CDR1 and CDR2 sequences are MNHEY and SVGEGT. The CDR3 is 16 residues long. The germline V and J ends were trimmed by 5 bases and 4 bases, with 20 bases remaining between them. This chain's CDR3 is CASSMGRGRRGTEAFF. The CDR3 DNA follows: TGTGCCAGCAGTATGGGCCGCGGGAGGCGAGGCACTGAAGCTTTCTTT.

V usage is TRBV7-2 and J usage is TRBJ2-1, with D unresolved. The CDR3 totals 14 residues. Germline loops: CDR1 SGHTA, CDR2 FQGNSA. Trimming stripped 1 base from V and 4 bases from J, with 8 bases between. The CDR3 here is CASSLVTGYNEQFF. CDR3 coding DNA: TGTGCCAGCAGCTTAGTGACTGGGTACAATGAGCAGTTCTTC.

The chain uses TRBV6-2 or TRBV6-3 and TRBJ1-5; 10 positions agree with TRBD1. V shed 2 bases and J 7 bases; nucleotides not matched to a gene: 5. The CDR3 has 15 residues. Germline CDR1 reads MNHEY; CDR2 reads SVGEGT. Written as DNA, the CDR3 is TGTGCCAGCAGTTACCCCCGGGACAGGGGACAGCCCCAGCATTTT. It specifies CASSYPRDRGQPQHF.

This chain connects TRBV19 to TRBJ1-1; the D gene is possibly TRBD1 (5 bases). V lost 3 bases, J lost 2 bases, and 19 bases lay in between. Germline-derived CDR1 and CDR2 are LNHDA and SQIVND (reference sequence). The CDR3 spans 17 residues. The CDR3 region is CASSIGLRVQGNTEAFF. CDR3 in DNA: TGTGCCAGTAGTATTGGGTTGCGTGTCCAGGGCAACACTGAAGCTTTCTTT.

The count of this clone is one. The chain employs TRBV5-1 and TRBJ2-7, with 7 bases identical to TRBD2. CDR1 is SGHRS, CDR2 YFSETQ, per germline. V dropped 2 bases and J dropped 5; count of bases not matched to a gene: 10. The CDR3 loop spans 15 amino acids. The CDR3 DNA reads TGCGCCAGCAGCTTTGAACGCGGCGGGAGTAACGAGCAGTACTTC. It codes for CASSFERGGSNEQYF.

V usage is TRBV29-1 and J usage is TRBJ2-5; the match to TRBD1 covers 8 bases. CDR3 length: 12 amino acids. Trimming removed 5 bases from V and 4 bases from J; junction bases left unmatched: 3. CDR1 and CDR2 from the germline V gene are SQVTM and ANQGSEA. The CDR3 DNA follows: TGCAGCGTTAAGACAGGGGCAGAGACCCAGTACTTC. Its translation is CSVKTGAETQYF.

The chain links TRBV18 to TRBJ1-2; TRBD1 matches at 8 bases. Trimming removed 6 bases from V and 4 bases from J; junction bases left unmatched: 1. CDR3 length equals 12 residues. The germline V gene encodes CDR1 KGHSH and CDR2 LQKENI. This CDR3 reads CASSTGGYGYTF. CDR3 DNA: TGTGCCAGCTCTACAGGGGGCTATGGCTACACCTTC.

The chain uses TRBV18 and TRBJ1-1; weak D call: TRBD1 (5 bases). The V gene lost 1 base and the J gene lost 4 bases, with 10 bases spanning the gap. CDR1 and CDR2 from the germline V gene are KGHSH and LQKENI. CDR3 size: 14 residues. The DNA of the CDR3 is TGTGCCAGCTCACCACGGGCAGGGCCCACTGAAGCTTTCTTT. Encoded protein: CASSPRAGPTEAFF.

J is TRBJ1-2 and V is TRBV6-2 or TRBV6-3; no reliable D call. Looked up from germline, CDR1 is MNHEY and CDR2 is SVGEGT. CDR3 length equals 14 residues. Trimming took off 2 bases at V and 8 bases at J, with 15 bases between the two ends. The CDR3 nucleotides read TGTGCCAGCAGTTACGTCCGGACTCAAGGAGGCTACACCTTC. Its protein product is CASSYVRTQGGYTF.

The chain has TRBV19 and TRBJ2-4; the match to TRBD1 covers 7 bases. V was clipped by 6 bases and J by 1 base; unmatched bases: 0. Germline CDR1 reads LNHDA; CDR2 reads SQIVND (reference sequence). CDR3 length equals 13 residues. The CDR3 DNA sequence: TGTGCCAGTAGGACAGGGGCCAAAAACATTCAGTACTTC. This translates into CASRTGAKNIQYF.

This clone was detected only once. CDR3 region: CSVEGRGVSNYGYTF. The CDR3 coding sequence is TGCAGCGTTGAGGGCAGGGGGGTTTCTAACTATGGCTACACCTTC. The chain carries TRBV29-1 and TRBJ1-2; 7 bases match TRBD1. Germline CDR1 and CDR2: SQVTM and ANQGSEA. The J segment lost 0 bases and the V segment lost 3 bases, leaving 7 bases of the junction unmatched. The CDR3 length is 15 residues. Variable domain in full (rest from reference TRBV29-1 and TRBJ1-2): SAVISQKPSRDICQRGTSLTIQCQVDSQVTMMFWYRQQPGQSLTLIATANQGSEATYESGFVIDKFPISRPNLTFSTLTVSNMSPEDSSIYLCSVEGRGVSNYGYTFGSGTRLTVV.

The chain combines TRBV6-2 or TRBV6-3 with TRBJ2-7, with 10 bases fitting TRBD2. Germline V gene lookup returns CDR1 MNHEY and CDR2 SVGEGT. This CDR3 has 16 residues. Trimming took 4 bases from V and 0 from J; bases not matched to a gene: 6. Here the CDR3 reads CASSWGSGRSSYEQYF. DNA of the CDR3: TGTGCCAGCAGTTGGGGTAGCGGGAGGAGCTCCTACGAGCAGTACTTC.

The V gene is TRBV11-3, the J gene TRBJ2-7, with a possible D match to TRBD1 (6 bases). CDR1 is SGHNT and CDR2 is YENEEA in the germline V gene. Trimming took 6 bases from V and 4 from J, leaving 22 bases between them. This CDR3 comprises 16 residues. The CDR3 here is CASSSSQGWRKYEQYF. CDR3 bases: TGTGCCAGCAGTTCATCACAGGGATGGAGGAAATACGAGCAGTACTTC. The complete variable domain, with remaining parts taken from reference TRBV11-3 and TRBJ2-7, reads EAGVVQSPRYKIIEKKQPVAFWCNPISGHNTLYWYLQNLGQGPELLIRYENEEAVDDSQLPKDRFSAERLKGVDSTLKIQPAELGDSAVYLCASSSSQGWRKYEQYFGPGTRLTVT.

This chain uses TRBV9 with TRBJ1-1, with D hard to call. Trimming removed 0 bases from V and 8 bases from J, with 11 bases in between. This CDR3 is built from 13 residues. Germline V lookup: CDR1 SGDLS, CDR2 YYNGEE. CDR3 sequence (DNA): TGTGCCAGCAGCGTAGATATTGTGGCAGAAGCTTTCTTT. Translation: CASSVDIVAEAFF. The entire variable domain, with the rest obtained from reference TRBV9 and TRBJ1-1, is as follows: DSGVTQTPKHLITATGQRVTLRCSPRSGDLSVYWYQQSLDQGLQFLIQYYNGEERAKGNILERFSAQQFPDLHSELNLSSLELGDSALYFCASSVDIVAEAFFGQGTRLTVV.

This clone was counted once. The CDR3 here is CASSFGGRQGISGNTIYF. CDR3 in DNA: TGTGCCAGCAGCTTCGGGGGGAGGCAGGGGATTTCTGGAAACACCATATATTTT. The V gene is TRBV25-1, the J gene TRBJ1-3, with D tentatively TRBD1 (6 bases). This CDR3 region has 18 residues. Trimming removed 6 bases at V and 1 base at J, with 22 bases between. Germline CDR1 reads MGHDK; CDR2 reads SYGVNS.

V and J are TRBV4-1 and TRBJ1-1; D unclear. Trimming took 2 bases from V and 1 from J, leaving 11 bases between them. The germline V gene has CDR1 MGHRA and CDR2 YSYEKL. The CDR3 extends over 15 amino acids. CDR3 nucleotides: TGCGCCAGCAGCCAAAGCGGAACACCGAACACTGAAGCTTTCTTT. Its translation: CASSQSGTPNTEAFF.

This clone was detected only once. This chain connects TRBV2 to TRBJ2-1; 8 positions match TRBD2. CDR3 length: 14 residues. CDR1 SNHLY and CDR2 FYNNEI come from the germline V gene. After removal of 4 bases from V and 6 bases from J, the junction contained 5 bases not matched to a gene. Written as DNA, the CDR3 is TGTGCCAGCAGTGGGCGGCTAGCGGGCAATGAGCAGTTCTTC. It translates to CASSGRLAGNEQFF.